This T cell receptor (beta chain) was recorded in a study of read filtering for tumor transcriptome and immune sequencing (dated by TCRdb to 2019 to 2021). For the study in its entirety: The cohort had about 17 male and 11 to 15 female patients with a mean age of roughly 66 years, ranging from about 47 to 90. TCR-region mapped reads per sample ranged from about 4.05 to 11 million with IR-seq versus only roughly 85 to 1,300 with RNA-seq. A main aim was a read-filtering strategy for immune repertoire data, specifically whether clonotypes supported by a single read should be removed. Using the same bone marrow samples, the study ran both targeted immune repertoire sequencing and bulk whole-transcriptome sequencing and then compared the TCR repertoires from each method. Whole-transcriptome libraries were prepared with the TruSeq RNA Access Library Prep Kit after DNase treatment. By revised international staging, fewer than ten patients were R-ISS I, under 20 were R-ISS II and 6 or 7 were R-ISS III.

Each patient had bone marrow sampled at the time of active disease. Isolation of bone marrow mononuclear cells was performed by Ficoll-Hypaque density gradient centrifugation. To remove myeloma plasma cells, the cells were labeled with CD138 magnetic microbeads on a MACS separator, and CD138-negative cells were then collected by negative selection. Purity of the isolated cells was checked by flow cytometry on an Attune NxT using CD138 antibodies. TRIzol reagent was used to extract total RNA, which was then quantified with a NanoDrop spectrophotometer. Paired RNA-seq and IR-seq were performed on each patient's CD138-negative bone marrow sample. TCR libraries were built from roughly 370 ng RNA with the Immunoverse kit, using molecular barcoded adaptors covering alpha/delta and beta/gamma chains. TCR library preparation used the same RNA that was used for transcriptome sequencing. An Illumina HiSeq 4000 with 2 x 150 cycles was used to sequence the TCR libraries. The original pipeline was this. With MiXCR, TCR reads were aligned to human V, D, J and C references and assembled into CDR3 clonotypes, with quality filtering and error correction included. The tcR package in R was used for analysis of clonotype counts and gene usage diversity. Raw mapping reads were checked after the RNA-seq reads had been mapped by STAR aligner version 2.5.3a onto the human GRCh37 genome. To test how sequencing depth affected the clonotypes detected, IR-seq fastq files were randomly downsampled with Seqtk 1.3. Using fastp trimming at Q25 and MiXCR clonotype assembly, TCRdb reanalyzed the public sequencing data and kept in-frame beta chains. Identical CDR3 protein sequences are pooled into one entry, listed with their most common genes and DNA. TCRdb, not the authors, supplied the V and J calls. In all, the sample holds 15,000 to 20,000 distinct CDR3 sequences, and more than 20% of those were seen once. The top ten clonotypes cover around 24% of the sample.

General study outcomes and caveats: Removing single-read clonotypes increased the correlation between IR-seq and RNA-seq shared clonotype proportions. Rather than purified T cells, the sorted CD138-negative fraction was a mixed bone marrow immune population. Compared with RNA-seq, IR-seq captured clonotypes at much higher depth and more reliably, and a smaller IR-seq throughput was enough to identify most shared clonotypes. In IR-seq, single-read clonotypes were roughly 84% of clonotypes but 3% to 4% of total reads; in RNA-seq they were about 75% of clonotypes and about 40% of reads.

This clonotype was observed many times. This receptor's antigen is unknown. Base qualities are not provided; no much larger clone lies one nucleotide away. Sequencing was done on a sample of a population of CD138-negative cells sorted from bone marrow. What the cell subset or site label conveys for this sample: bone marrow mononuclear cells depleted of CD138+ plasma/myeloma cells by negative magnetic selection. The receptor comes from a donor aged 40 or older with multiple myeloma.

This receptor carries the CDR3 CSVVGGATDTQYF. Read as DNA, the sequence is TGCAGCGTTGTTGGCGGAGCCACAGATACGCAGTATTTT. The V and J segments used are TRBV29-1 and TRBJ2-3; no D segment can be confidently identified. V gives up 4 bases and J gives up 2 bases, and the segment between their germline ends measures 10 bases. Reading the germline V gene gives CDR1 SQVTM and CDR2 ANQGSEA. The CDR3 numbers 13 residues from cysteine through phenylalanine. Only the CDR3 part of the read is kept: 39 bases, read in frame from the first base.